The TCR beta chain described here comes from a study of blood T cell repertoires in COVID-19. Original data processing: Nucleated cell counts were estimated from reference gene primer amplification. Using immunoSEQ multiplex PCR, the repertoire was profiled, and TCRdb retains in-frame clones only, with some absent. Clone size and the V and J calls come from that table; the DNA yielded D and trimming. The repertoire holds 400,000 or so clones, with roughly 89% as singletons. This sequence originates from a man younger than 30 with COVID-19, enrolled during active disease. Sequenced input: peripheral blood.

In nucleotides, the CDR3 is TGTGCCAGCAGCTTAGCGAATGGGCGGGAGGAGACCCAGTACTTC. Protein sequence: CASSLANGREETQYF. The V call is TRBV7-9, the J call TRBJ2-5; 7 bases are shared with TRBD2. The CDR3 sequence is 15 residues long. Germline trimming cut 0 bases from V and 5 bases from J; bases unmatched to any gene: 6. Germline V gene sequence: CDR1 SEHNR, CDR2 FQNEAQ (reference sequence). Complete variable domain (other parts from reference TRBV7-9 and TRBJ2-5): DTGVSQNPRHKITKRGQNVTFRCDPISEHNRLYWYRQTLGQGPEFLTYFQNEAQLEKSRLLSDRFSAERPKGSFSTLEIQRTEQGDSAMYLCASSLANGREETQYFGPGTRLLVL.